The clone carrying this TCR beta chain occurred a few times. Its antigen is still unknown. The data derive from a study of response to subunit inactivated influenza vaccine. Overall study findings and caveats: The authors offered the suggestion that each seasonal influenza vaccination recruits few new T cells.

MiXCR was run by TCRdb on the RT-PCR reads, yielding one entry per CDR3 protein. The repertoire holds around 520,000 distinct CDR3 sequences, with 25% as singletons. This sequence was found in a man over 45 who received an inactivated influenza vaccine. The sample consisted of CD4+ T cells sorted from PBMCs, taken 5 days after vaccination.

CDR3 in amino acids: CASSLGTSETETQYF. Here the CDR3 DNA reads TGTGCCAGCAGTTTAGGGACTAGCGAGACAGAGACCCAGTACTTC. The J gene is TRBJ2-5, the V gene TRBV12-3 or TRBV12-4; TRBD2 aligns across 9 bases. This CDR3 comprises 15 residues. Losses at the gene ends were 1 base for V and 4 bases for J; bases not matched to a gene: 4.